This T cell receptor (beta chain) was sequenced during a study of CD8+ T cells in alopecia areata. Overall study results and limits: TCR sharing was clearer in mice than between patients, perhaps partly owing to patient HLA diversity.

The pooled cutaneous lymph node cells were sorted using several markers (CD4, CD8alpha, NKG2D, NKG2ACE and others). cDNA prepared by RNA extraction and subsequent reverse transcription served as the template for sequencing. Repertoires were generated with immunoSEQ multiplex PCR, while TCRdb's copy carries only in-frame clones and drops some. In total the sample includes approximately 300,000 clones, none of them seen once. This CDR3 is built from 10 residues. The V gene's germline CDR1 is FNHDT and CDR2 SITEND (reference sequence). Comment on this clone: Its target is unknown. All gene names here are mouse names. The sequenced fragment ends 4 residues before the CDR3 boundary, so the rest is inferred from the germline J gene.

This receptor was taken from a C3H/HeJ mouse with alopecia areata. MHC haplotype here: H2-k. The chain uses TRBV19 and TRBJ1-1; maybe TRBD1 (5 bases). The sequenced sample consisted of CD4+ T cells sorted from a lymph node. CDR3 loop: CASRDIEVFF. Partial CDR3 DNA: TGTGCCAGCAGGGACATA.